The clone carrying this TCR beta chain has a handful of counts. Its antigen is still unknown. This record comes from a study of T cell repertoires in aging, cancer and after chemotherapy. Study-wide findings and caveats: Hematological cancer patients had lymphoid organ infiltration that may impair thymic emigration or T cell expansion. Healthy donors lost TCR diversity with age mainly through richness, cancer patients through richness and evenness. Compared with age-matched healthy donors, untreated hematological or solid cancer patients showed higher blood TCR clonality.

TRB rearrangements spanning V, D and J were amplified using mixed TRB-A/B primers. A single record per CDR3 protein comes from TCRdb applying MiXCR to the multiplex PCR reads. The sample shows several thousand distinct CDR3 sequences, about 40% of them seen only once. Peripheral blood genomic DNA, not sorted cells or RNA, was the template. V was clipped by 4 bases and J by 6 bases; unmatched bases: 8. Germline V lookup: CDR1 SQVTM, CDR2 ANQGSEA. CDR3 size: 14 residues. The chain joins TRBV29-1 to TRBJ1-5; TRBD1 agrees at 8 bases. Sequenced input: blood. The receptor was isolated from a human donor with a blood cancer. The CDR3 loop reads CSVATGVDGQPQHF. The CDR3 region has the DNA TGCAGCGTTGCGACAGGGGTGGATGGTCAGCCCCAGCATTTT.